This T cell receptor beta chain came from a study of cytomegalovirus exposure and HLA in healthy donors. In the study overall: Drawn from HLA-typed donors, 83 million or so unique TCRs were held in an early data release.

Regarding donors, all were healthy bone marrow donors. PCR employed 60 Vbeta and 13 Jbeta primers. Generated by immunoSEQ multiplex PCR, the TCRdb table keeps only in-frame clones and is missing some. The sample yields 90,000 to 130,000 clones, 70% seen once. CDR3 length equals 12 residues. Germline-derived CDR1 and CDR2 are SQVTM and ANQGSEA. The ends were cut back, 4 bases at V and 6 bases at J, with 9 bases in the middle. The sequence was collected from a young man in good health and CMV-seropositive. The chain carries TRBV29-1 and TRBJ2-2; no clear D. Sequenced material: PBMCs. Here the CDR3 DNA reads TGCAGCGTTGCCCCCCTCGCCGGGGAGCTGTTTTTT. Its protein product is CSVAPLAGELFF.